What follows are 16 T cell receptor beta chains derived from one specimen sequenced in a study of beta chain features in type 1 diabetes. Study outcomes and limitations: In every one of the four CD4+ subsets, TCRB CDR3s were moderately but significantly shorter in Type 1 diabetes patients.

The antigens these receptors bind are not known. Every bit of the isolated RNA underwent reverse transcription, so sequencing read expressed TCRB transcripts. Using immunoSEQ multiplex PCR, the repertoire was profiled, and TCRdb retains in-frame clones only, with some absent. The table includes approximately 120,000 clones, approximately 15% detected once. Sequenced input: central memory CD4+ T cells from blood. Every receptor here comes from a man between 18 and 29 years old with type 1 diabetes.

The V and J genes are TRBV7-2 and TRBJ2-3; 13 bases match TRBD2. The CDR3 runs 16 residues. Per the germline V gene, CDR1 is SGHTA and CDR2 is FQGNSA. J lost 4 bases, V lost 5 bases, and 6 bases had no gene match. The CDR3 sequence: CASSTGLAGDADTQYF. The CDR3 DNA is TGTGCCAGCAGCACCGGACTAGCGGGGGATGCAGATACGCAGTATTTT. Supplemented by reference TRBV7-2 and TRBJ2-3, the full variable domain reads GAGVSQSPSNKVTEKGKDVELRCDPISGHTALYWYRQSLGQGLEFLIYFQGNSAPDKSGLPSDRFSAERTGGSVSTLTIQRTQQEDSAVYLCASSTGLAGDADTQYFGPGTRLTVL.

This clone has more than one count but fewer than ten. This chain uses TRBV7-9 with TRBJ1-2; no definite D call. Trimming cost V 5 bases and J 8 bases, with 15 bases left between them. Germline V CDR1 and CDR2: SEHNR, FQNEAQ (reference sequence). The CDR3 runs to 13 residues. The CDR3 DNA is TGTGCCAGCAGCCCCGAGGCGATGGTCGGCTACACCTTC. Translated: CASSPEAMVGYTF. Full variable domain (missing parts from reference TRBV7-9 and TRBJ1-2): DTGVSQNPRHKITKRGQNVTFRCDPISEHNRLYWYRQTLGQGPEFLTYFQNEAQLEKSRLLSDRFSAERPKGSFSTLEIQRTEQGDSAMYLCASSPEAMVGYTFGSGTRLTVV.

As DNA, the CDR3 is TGCGCCAGCAGCTTACAGGGTCTGGATGGCTACACCTTC. Translation: CASSLQGLDGYTF. The gene calls are TRBV5-1 and TRBJ1-2, with TRBD1 as a possible D gene (6 bases). CDR3 length: 13 amino acids. Germline values: CDR1 SGHRS, CDR2 YFSETQ. Trimming stripped 2 bases from V and 6 bases from J, with 11 bases between.

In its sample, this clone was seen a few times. The CDR3 coding sequence is TGTGCCAGCAGTGGCGTGACAGGGTTTCAAGAGACCCAGTACTTC. Residues: CASSGVTGFQETQYF. This rearrangement joins TRBV2 to TRBJ2-5; 7 bases are shared with TRBD1. V was clipped by 4 bases and J by 2 bases; unmatched bases: 7. CDR3 length: 15 residues. Germline V gene data show CDR1 as SNHLY and CDR2 as FYNNEI.

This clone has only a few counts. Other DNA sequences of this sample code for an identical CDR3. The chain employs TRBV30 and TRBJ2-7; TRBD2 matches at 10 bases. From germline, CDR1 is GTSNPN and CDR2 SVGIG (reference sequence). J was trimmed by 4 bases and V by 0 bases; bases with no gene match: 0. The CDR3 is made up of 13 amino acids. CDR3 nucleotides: TGTGCCTGGAGTGTGGGACTAGCGTACGAGCAGTACTTC. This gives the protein CAWSVGLAYEQYF. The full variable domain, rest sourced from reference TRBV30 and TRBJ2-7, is SQTIHQWPATLVQPVGSPLSLECTVEGTSNPNLYWYRQAAGRGLQLLFYSVGIGQISSEVPQNLSASRPQDRQFILSSKKLLLSDSGFYLCAWSVGLAYEQYFGPGTRLTVT.

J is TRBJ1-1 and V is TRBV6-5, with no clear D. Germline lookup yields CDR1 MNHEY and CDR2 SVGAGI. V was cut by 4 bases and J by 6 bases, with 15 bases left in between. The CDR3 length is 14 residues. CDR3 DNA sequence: TGTGCCAGCAGTTTATGGGGTAGTTCTTCTGAAGCTTTCTTT. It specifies CASSLWGSSSEAFF.

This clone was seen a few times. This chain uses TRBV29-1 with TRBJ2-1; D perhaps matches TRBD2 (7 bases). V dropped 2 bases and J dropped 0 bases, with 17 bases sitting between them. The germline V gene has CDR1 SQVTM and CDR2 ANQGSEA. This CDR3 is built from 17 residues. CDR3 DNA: TGCAGCGTTGAACCCCGGGGGGCGGAGAGCTCCTACAATGAGCAGTTCTTC. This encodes CSVEPRGAESSYNEQFF.

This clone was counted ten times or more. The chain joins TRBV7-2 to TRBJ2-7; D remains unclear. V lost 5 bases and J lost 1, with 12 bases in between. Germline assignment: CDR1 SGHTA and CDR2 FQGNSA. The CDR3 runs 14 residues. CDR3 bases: TGTGCCAGCAGCCCTCATGCGGTATCCTACGAGCAGTACTTC. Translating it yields CASSPHAVSYEQYF.

CDR3 amino acids: CATRTEINEKLFF. The CDR3 DNA reads TGTGCCACCCGGACAGAGATTAATGAAAAACTGTTTTTT. The rearrangement uses TRBV2 and TRBJ1-4, with D tentatively TRBD1 (6 bases). V lost 10 bases to trimming and J lost 4 bases, with 13 bases between them. Germline-derived CDR1 and CDR2 are SNHLY and FYNNEI. This CDR3 spans 13 amino acids.

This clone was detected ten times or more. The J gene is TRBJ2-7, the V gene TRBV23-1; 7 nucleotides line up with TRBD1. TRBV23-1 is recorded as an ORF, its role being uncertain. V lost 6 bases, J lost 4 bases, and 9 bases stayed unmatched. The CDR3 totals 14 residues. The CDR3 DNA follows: TGCGCCAGCAGAAACAGGGGCCCTTCGTACGAGCAGTACTTC. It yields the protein CASRNRGPSYEQYF.

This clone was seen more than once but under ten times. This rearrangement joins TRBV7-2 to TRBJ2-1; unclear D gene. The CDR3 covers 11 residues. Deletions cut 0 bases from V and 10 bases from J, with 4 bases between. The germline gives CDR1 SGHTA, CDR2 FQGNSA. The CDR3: CASSLAVEQFF. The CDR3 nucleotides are TGTGCCAGCAGCTTAGCAGTCGAGCAGTTCTTC. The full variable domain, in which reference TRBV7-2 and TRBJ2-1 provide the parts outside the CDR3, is GAGVSQSPSNKVTEKGKDVELRCDPISGHTALYWYRQSLGQGLEFLIYFQGNSAPDKSGLPSDRFSAERTGGSVSTLTIQRTQQEDSAVYLCASSLAVEQFFGPGTRLTVL.

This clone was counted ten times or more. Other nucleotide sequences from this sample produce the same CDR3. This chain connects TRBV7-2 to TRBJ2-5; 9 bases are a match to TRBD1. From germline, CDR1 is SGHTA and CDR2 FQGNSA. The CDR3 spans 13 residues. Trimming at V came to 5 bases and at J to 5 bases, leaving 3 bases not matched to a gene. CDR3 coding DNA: TGTGCCAGCAGCCCAGGACAGGGGGAGACCCAGTACTTC. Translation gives CASSPGQGETQYF.

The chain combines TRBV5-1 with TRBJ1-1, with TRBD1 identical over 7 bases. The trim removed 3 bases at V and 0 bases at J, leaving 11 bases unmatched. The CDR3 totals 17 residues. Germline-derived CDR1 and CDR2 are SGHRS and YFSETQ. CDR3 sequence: CASSWGPPGTVNTEAFF. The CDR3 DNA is TGCGCCAGCAGCTGGGGTCCTCCCGGGACAGTGAACACTGAAGCTTTCTTT.

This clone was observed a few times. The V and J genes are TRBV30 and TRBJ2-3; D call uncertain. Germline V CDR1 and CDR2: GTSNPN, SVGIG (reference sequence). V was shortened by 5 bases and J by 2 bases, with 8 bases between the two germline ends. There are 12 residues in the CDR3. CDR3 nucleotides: TGTGCCTGGGGCGGTACCACAGATACGCAGTATTTT. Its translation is CAWGGTTDTQYF. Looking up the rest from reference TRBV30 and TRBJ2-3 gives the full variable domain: SQTIHQWPATLVQPVGSPLSLECTVEGTSNPNLYWYRQAAGRGLQLLFYSVGIGQISSEVPQNLSASRPQDRQFILSSKKLLLSDSGFYLCAWGGTTDTQYFGPGTRLTVL.

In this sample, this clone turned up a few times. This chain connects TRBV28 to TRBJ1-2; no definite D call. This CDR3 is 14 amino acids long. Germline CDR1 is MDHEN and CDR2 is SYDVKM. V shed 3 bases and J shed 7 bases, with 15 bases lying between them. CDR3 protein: CASSFPERRAGYTF. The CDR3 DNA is TGTGCCAGCAGTTTCCCGGAGCGGCGCGCTGGCTACACCTTC.

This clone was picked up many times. The CDR3 spells CASSGAGWRTQYF. CDR3 DNA sequence: TGTGCCAGCAGTGGAGCGGGATGGCGGACCCAGTACTTC. This chain joins TRBV25-1 and TRBJ2-5; the match to TRBD2 covers 7 bases. Trimming took 4 bases from V and 7 from J; bases not matched to a gene: 6. CDR1 MGHDK and CDR2 SYGVNS come from the germline V gene. The CDR3 spans 13 residues.